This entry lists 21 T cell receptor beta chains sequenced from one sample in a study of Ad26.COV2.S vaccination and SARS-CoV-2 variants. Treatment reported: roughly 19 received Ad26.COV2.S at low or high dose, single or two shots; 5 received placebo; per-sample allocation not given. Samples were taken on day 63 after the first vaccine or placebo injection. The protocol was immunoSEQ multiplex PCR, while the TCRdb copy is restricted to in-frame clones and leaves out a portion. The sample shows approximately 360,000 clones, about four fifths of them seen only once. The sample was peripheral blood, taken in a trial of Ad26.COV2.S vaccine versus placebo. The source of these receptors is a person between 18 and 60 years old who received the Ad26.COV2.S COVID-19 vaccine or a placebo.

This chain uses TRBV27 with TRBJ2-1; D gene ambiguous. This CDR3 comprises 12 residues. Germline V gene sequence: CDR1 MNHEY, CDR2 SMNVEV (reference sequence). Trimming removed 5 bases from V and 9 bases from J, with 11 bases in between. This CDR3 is CASSPSLGEQFF. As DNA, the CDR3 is TGTGCCAGCAGTCCCAGTTTAGGTGAGCAGTTCTTC.

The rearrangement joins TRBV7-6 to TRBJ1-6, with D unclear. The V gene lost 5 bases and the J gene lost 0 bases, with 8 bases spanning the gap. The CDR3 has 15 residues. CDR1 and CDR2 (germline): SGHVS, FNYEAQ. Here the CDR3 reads CASSPVFSYNSPLHF. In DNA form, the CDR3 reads TGTGCCAGCAGCCCCGTGTTCTCCTATAATTCACCCCTCCACTTT. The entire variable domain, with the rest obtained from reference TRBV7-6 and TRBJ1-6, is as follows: GAGVSQSPRYKVTKRGQDVALRCDPISGHVSLYWYRQALGQGPEFLTYFNYEAQQDKSGLPNDRFSAERPEGSISTLTIQRTEQRDSAMYRCASSPVFSYNSPLHFGNGTRLTVT.

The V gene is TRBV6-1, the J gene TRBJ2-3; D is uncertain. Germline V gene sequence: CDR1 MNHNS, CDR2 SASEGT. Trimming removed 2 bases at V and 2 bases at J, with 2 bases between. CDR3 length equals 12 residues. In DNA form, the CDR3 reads TGTGCCAGCAGTGAAAACACAGATACGCAGTATTTT. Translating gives CASSENTDTQYF.

The CDR3 loop reads CASSVGTRTVNTEAFF. Here the CDR3 DNA reads TGTGCCAGCAGCGTAGGGACCCGGACGGTGAACACTGAAGCTTTCTTT. This chain links TRBV9 with TRBJ1-1, with no clear D. V gave up 0 bases and J gave up 0 bases, with 12 bases separating them. Germline CDR1 SGDLS, CDR2 YYNGEE. The CDR3 length is 16 residues.

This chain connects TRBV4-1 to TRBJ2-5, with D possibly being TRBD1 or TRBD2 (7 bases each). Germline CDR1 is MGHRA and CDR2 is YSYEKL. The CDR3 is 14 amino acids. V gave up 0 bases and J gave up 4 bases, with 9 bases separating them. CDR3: CASSQDRGGETQYF. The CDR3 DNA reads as TGCGCCAGCAGCCAAGACAGGGGGGGAGAGACCCAGTACTTC.

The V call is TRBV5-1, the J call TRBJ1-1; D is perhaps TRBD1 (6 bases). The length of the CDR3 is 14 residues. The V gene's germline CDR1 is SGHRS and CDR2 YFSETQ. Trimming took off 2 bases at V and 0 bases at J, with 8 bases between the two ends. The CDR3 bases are TGCGCCAGCAGCTTCGCAGGGGTGAACACTGAAGCTTTCTTT. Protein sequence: CASSFAGVNTEAFF.

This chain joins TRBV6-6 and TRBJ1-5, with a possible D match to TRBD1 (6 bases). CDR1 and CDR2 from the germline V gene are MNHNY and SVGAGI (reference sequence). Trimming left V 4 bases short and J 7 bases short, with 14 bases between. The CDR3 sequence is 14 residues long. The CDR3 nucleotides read TGTGCCAGCAGTTTAGGCGAGGGGGGCCAGCCCCAGCATTTT. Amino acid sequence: CASSLGEGGQPQHF.

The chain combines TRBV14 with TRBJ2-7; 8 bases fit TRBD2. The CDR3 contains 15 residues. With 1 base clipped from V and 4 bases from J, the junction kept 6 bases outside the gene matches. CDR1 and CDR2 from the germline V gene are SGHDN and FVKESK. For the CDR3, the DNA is TGTGCCAGCAGCCAAGGAACAGGCGGGGGGTACGAGCAGTACTTC. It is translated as CASSQGTGGGYEQYF.

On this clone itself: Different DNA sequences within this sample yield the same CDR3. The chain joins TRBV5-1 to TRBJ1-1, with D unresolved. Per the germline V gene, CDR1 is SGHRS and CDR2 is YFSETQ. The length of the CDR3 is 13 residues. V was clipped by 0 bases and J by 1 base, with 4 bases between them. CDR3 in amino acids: CASSLGENTEAFF. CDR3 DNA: TGCGCCAGCAGCTTGGGGGAGAACACTGAAGCTTTCTTT.

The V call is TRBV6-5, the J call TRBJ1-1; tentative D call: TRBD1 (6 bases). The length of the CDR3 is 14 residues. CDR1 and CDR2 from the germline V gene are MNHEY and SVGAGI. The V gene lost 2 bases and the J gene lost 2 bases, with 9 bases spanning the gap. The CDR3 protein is CASSYAGVNTEAFF. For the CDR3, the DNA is TGTGCCAGCAGTTACGCAGGGGTTAACACTGAAGCTTTCTTT.

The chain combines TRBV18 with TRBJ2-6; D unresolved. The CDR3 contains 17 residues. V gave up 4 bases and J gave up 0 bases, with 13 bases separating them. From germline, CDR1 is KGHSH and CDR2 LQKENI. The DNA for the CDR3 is TGTGCCAGCTCACAGGCTTCCACCAACTCTGGGGCCAACGTCCTGACTTTC. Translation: CASSQASTNSGANVLTF.

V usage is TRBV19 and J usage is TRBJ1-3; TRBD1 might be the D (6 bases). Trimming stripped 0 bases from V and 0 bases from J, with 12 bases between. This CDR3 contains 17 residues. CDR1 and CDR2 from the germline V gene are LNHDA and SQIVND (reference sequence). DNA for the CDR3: TGTGCCAGTAGTATAGATTCGGGGGCTTACTCTGGAAACACCATATATTTT. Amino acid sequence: CASSIDSGAYSGNTIYF. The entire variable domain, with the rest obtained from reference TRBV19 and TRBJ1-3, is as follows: DGGITQSPKYLFRKEGQNVTLSCEQNLNHDAMYWYRQDPGQGLRLIYYSQIVNDFQKGDIAEGYSVSREKKESFPLTVTSAQKNPTAFYLCASSIDSGAYSGNTIYFGEGSWLTVV.

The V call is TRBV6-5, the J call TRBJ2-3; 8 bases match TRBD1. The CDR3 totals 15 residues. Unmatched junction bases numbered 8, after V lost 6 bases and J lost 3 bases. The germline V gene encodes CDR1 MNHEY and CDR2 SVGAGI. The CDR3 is CASSPGGARTDTQYF. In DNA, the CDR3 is TGTGCCAGCAGCCCAGGGGGCGCGAGGACAGATACGCAGTATTTT.

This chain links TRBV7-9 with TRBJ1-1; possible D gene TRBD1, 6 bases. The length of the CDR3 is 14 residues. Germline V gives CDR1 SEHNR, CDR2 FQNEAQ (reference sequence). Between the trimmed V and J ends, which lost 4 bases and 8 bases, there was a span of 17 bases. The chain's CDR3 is CASSSGSQGTEAFF. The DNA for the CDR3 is TGTGCCAGCAGCTCCGGCTCCCAGGGGACAGAAGCTTTCTTT.

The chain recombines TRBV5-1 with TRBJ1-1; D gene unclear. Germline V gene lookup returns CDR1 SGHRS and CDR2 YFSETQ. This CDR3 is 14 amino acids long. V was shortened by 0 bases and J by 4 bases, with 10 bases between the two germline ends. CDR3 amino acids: CASSLDARTTEAFF. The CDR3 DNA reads TGCGCCAGCAGCTTGGACGCTAGGACCACTGAAGCTTTCTTT. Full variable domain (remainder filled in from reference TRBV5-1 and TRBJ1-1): KAGVTQTPRYLIKTRGQQVTLSCSPISGHRSVSWYQQTPGQGLQFLFEYFSETQRNKGNFPGRFSGRQFSNSRSEMNVSTLELGDSALYLCASSLDARTTEAFFGQGTRLTVV.

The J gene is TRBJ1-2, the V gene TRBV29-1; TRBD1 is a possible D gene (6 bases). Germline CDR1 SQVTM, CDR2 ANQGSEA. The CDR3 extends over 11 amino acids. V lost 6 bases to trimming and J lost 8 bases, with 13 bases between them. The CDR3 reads CSVMGGRGYTF. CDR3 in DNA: TGCAGCGTGATGGGGGGCCGCGGCTACACCTTC.

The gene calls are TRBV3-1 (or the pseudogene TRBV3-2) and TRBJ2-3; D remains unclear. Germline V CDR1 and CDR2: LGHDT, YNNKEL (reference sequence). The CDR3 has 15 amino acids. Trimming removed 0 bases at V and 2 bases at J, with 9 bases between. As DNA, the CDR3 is TGTGCCAGCAGCCAAGATCCGGTCTCCACAGATACGCAGTATTTT. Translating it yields CASSQDPVSTDTQYF.

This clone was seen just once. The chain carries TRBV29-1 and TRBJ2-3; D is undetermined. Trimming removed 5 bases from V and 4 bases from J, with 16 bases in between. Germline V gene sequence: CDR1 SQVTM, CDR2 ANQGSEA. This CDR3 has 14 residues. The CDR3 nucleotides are TGCAGCGTTTCGGGTCGGACCGGCCCAGATACGCAGTATTTT. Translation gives CSVSGRTGPDTQYF.

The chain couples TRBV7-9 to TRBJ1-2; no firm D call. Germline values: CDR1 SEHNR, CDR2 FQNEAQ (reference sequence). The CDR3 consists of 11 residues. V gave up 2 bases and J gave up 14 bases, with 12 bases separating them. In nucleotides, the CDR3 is TGTGCCAGCAGCTTAACGACGGACTTTACCTTC. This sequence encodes CASSLTTDFTF.

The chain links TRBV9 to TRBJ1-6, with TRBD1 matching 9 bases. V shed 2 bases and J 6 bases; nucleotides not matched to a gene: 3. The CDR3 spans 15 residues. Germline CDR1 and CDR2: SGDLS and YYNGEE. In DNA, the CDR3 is TGTGCCAGCAGCGTTCTGGGACAGGGTAATTCACCCCTCCACTTT. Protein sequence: CASSVLGQGNSPLHF.

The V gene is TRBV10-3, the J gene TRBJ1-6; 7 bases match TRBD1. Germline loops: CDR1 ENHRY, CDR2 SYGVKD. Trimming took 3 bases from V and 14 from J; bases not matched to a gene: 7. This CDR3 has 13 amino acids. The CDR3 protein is CAISETTGLTLHF. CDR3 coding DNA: TGTGCCATCAGTGAAACGACAGGGCTCACCCTCCACTTT.